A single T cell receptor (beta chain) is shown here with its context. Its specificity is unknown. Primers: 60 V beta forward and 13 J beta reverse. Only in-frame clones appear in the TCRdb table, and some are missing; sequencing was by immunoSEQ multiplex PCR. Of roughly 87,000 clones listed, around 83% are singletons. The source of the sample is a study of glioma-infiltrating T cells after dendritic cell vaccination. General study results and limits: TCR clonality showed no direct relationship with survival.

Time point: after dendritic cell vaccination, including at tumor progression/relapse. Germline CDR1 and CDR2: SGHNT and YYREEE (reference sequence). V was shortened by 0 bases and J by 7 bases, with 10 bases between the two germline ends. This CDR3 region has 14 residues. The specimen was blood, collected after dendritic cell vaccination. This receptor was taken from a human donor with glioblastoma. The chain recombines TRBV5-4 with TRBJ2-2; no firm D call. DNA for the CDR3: TGTGCCAGCAGCTTGGATCGGGTGGGCGGGGAGCTGTTTTTT. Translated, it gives CASSLDRVGGELFF.